This entry lists 21 T cell receptor beta chains sequenced from one sample in a study of patients and donors after allogeneic stem cell transplantation. TCRdb itself ran the RT-PCR reads through MiXCR, one entry per CDR3 protein. The data show over 400,000 distinct CDR3 sequences, 16% seen once. Sequenced material: blood, either unsorted or a sorted T cell fraction (not recorded which). Receptor source: a human donor who was either an allogeneic HSCT recipient or a stem cell or donor lymphocyte infusion donor (not recorded which). It is not recorded whose cells these are; they may come from a transplant donor.

The genes are TRBV9 and TRBJ1-6; D is possibly TRBD1 (5 bases). Looked up from germline, CDR1 is SGDLS and CDR2 is YYNGEE. Trimming removed 2 bases from V and 10 bases from J, with 16 bases in between. This CDR3 contains 15 residues. The CDR3 protein is CASSVRDATGSPLHF. The CDR3 region has the DNA TGTGCCAGCAGCGTTAGGGACGCAACCGGATCACCCCTCCACTTT.

The table lists this clonotype with many counts. The rearrangement uses TRBV7-9 and TRBJ2-1; D is unresolved. The CDR3 spans 15 residues. CDR1 is SEHNR and CDR2 is FQNEAQ in the germline V gene (reference sequence). V lost 1 base, J lost 4 bases, and 11 bases lay in between. The DNA of the CDR3 is TGTGCCAGCAGCTTAGTTCTTGAGGATTACAATGAGCAGTTCTTC. It specifies CASSLVLEDYNEQFF. Looking up the rest from reference TRBV7-9 and TRBJ2-1 gives the full variable domain: DTGVSQNPRHKITKRGQNVTFRCDPISEHNRLYWYRQTLGQGPEFLTYFQNEAQLEKSRLLSDRFSAERPKGSFSTLEIQRTEQGDSAMYLCASSLVLEDYNEQFFGPGTRLTVL.

The chain couples TRBV29-1 to TRBJ1-1; D gene ambiguous. The CDR3 is 12 amino acids. Trimming removed 7 bases at V and 4 bases at J, with 13 bases between. The V gene's germline CDR1 is SQVTM and CDR2 ANQGSEA. The CDR3 nucleotides read TGCAGCGGGCGGAATAGAAGCACTGAAGCTTTCTTT. Its translation is CSGRNRSTEAFF. Full variable domain (remainder filled in from reference TRBV29-1 and TRBJ1-1): SAVISQKPSRDICQRGTSLTIQCQVDSQVTMMFWYRQQPGQSLTLIATANQGSEATYESGFVIDKFPISRPNLTFSTLTVSNMSPEDSSIYLCSGRNRSTEAFFGQGTRLTVV.

The DNA for the CDR3 is TGTGCCAGCAGCCACTTACCCACCCGACTAGCGATGGAGACCCAGTACTTC. Translating gives CASSHLPTRLAMETQYF. The chain links TRBV3-1 to TRBJ2-5; 8 nucleotides line up with TRBD2. The CDR3 length is 17 residues. V gave up 3 bases and J gave up 5 bases; unmatched junction bases: 14. Germline CDR1 reads LGHDT; CDR2 reads YNNKEL (reference sequence).

The chain recombines TRBV6-1 with TRBJ1-2, with D unclear. Germline CDR1 reads MNHNS; CDR2 reads SASEGT. This CDR3 is 14 amino acids long. V shed 2 bases and J shed 4 bases, with 11 bases lying between them. The CDR3 spells CASSEREVRYGYTF. The CDR3 DNA reads as TGTGCCAGCAGTGAAAGGGAGGTTCGCTATGGCTACACCTTC.

This clonotype was picked up a small number of times. The DNA for the CDR3 is TGTGCCAGCAGCTACACTAGCGTTAGCACAGATACGCAGTATTTT. It is translated as CASSYTSVSTDTQYF. This chain links TRBV7-8 with TRBJ2-3; 7 bases map to TRBD2. The germline gives CDR1 SGHVS, CDR2 FQNEAQ. Germline trimming cut 4 bases from V and 0 bases from J; bases unmatched to any gene: 4. This CDR3 is built from 15 residues.

This clonotype occurred a few times. Written as DNA, the CDR3 is TGTGCCAGCAGCCCCCTACAGTATGGCTACACCTTC. Its protein is CASSPLQYGYTF. V gene TRBV14 combines with J gene TRBJ1-2; D gene unclear. Looked up from germline, CDR1 is SGHDN and CDR2 is FVKESK. This CDR3 contains 12 residues. Trimming removed 4 bases from V and 5 bases from J, with 8 bases in between.

This clonotype has just a few counts. CDR3 in amino acids: CSAAPQGPYEQYF. Here the CDR3 DNA reads TGCAGTGCTGCCCCACAGGGTCCCTACGAGCAGTACTTC. The chain links TRBV20-1 to TRBJ2-7, with a tentative D call TRBD1 (6 bases). Trimming shortened V by 5 bases and J by 2 bases, and 13 bases separated the two germline ends. Germline V gene lookup returns CDR1 DFQATT and CDR2 SNEGSKA (reference sequence). This CDR3 has 13 amino acids.

Only a few counts were recorded for this clonotype. This chain connects TRBV20-1 to TRBJ1-4, with TRBD1 as a possible D gene (6 bases). V lost 1 base, J lost 8 bases, and 14 bases lay in between. The CDR3 is 14 residues long. CDR1 is DFQATT, CDR2 SNEGSKA, per germline (reference sequence). The CDR3 sequence is CSARVGRGNEKLFF. Written as DNA, the CDR3 is TGCAGTGCTAGAGTGGGCAGGGGAAACGAAAAACTGTTTTTT.

The rearrangement joins TRBV7-9 to TRBJ2-5; a weak D match, TRBD1 (5 bases). CDR3 length: 16 amino acids. The V gene's germline CDR1 is SEHNR and CDR2 FQNEAQ (reference sequence). V lost 3 bases, J lost 1 base, and 15 bases lay in between. In DNA, the CDR3 is TGTGCCAGCAGCTTTCCCCGACAGCCACCCCAAGAGACCCAGTACTTC. It is translated as CASSFPRQPPQETQYF.

The sample holds many counts of this clonotype. The rearrangement uses TRBV4-3 and TRBJ2-1; weak D call: TRBD2 (5 bases). With 4 bases removed from V and 0 bases from J, the gap between germline ends came to 10 bases. This CDR3 has 15 amino acids. From germline, CDR1 is LGHNA and CDR2 YSLEER. The CDR3 DNA reads TGCGCCAGCAGCCGAGAGGGAATCTCCTACAATGAGCAGTTCTTC. It encodes CASSREGISYNEQFF.

This clonotype was recorded many times. The chain uses TRBV5-1 and TRBJ1-5; D call uncertain. Germline CDR1 SGHRS, CDR2 YFSETQ. V was cut by 1 base and J by 2 bases, with 4 bases left in between. There are 13 residues in the CDR3. CDR3: CASSLTGNQPQHF. CDR3 nucleotide sequence: TGCGCCAGCAGCTTGACCGGCAATCAGCCCCAGCATTTT. Drawing the rest from reference TRBV5-1 and TRBJ1-5, the complete variable domain is KAGVTQTPRYLIKTRGQQVTLSCSPISGHRSVSWYQQTPGQGLQFLFEYFSETQRNKGNFPGRFSGRQFSNSRSEMNVSTLELGDSALYLCASSLTGNQPQHFGDGTRLSIL.

The chain has TRBV25-1 and TRBJ2-4; the D gene is possibly TRBD2 (6 bases). V lost 3 bases to trimming and J lost 1 base, with 7 bases between them. Per germline, CDR1 MGHDK and CDR2 SYGVNS. This CDR3 region has 14 residues. The CDR3: CASSEEGAKNIQYF. CDR3 DNA: TGTGCCAGCAGTGAGGAGGGGGCCAAAAACATTCAGTACTTC.

The chain links TRBV2 to TRBJ2-4, with TRBD1 identical over 11 bases. V dropped 7 bases and J dropped 6; count of bases not matched to a gene: 8. CDR3 size: 15 residues. Germline CDR1 is SNHLY and CDR2 is FYNNEI. The CDR3 region has the DNA TGTGCCAGCAACCCTGGGACAGGGGGGAGAAACATTCAGTACTTC. Amino acid sequence: CASNPGTGGRNIQYF.

The genes are TRBV20-1 and TRBJ2-5; no firm D call. Germline CDR1 and CDR2: DFQATT and SNEGSKA (reference sequence). There are 16 residues in the CDR3. V gave up 0 bases and J gave up 5 bases, with 19 bases separating them. CDR3 sequence (DNA): TGCAGTGCTAGAGATCACATCAGGTCTACGCAGGAGACCCAGTACTTC. It translates to CSARDHIRSTQETQYF.

This chain links TRBV9 with TRBJ1-1; maybe TRBD1 (5 bases). Germline CDR1 and CDR2: SGDLS and YYNGEE. The CDR3 has 12 residues. The V and J ends lost 3 bases and 6 bases respectively, with 9 bases between them. The DNA of the CDR3 is TGTGCCAGCAGCGCCGGGACGGCTGAAGCTTTCTTT. Translating gives CASSAGTAEAFF.

This clonotype was counted only a few times. V gene TRBV7-9 combines with J gene TRBJ2-3; D might be TRBD1 (6 bases). Trimming stripped 7 bases from V and 1 base from J, with 12 bases between. The CDR3 is 14 residues long. Germline V gene sequence: CDR1 SEHNR, CDR2 FQNEAQ (reference sequence). CDR3 residues: CASTLAGGTDTQYF. The CDR3, as DNA: TGTGCCAGCACCCTCGCAGGGGGCACAGATACGCAGTATTTT. Full variable domain (missing parts from reference TRBV7-9 and TRBJ2-3): DTGVSQNPRHKITKRGQNVTFRCDPISEHNRLYWYRQTLGQGPEFLTYFQNEAQLEKSRLLSDRFSAERPKGSFSTLEIQRTEQGDSAMYLCASTLAGGTDTQYFGPGTRLTVL.

The chain carries TRBV2 and TRBJ2-1; a possible D gene is TRBD2 (5 bases). CDR1 and CDR2 from the germline V gene are SNHLY and FYNNEI. CDR3 length equals 15 residues. The V end was cut by 6 bases, the J end by 4 bases, with 16 bases between. The CDR3 spells CASRVSDFRYNEQFF. The CDR3 DNA is TGTGCCAGCAGGGTATCGGACTTCCGATACAATGAGCAGTTCTTC.

This clonotype was found a few times. V gene TRBV30 combines with J gene TRBJ2-5; D is perhaps TRBD2 (6 bases). The length of the CDR3 is 9 residues. Germline lookup yields CDR1 GTSNPN and CDR2 SVGIG (reference sequence). The CDR3 reads CAAGETQYF. The CDR3 DNA sequence: TGTGCGGCGGGGGAGACCCAGTACTTC.

The genes are TRBV5-1 and TRBJ1-5; tentative D call: TRBD1 (6 bases). The CDR3 extends over 15 amino acids. CDR1 SGHRS and CDR2 YFSETQ come from the germline V gene. V was cut by 3 bases and J by 3 bases, with 13 bases left in between. CDR3 protein: CASSWGDKSNQPQHF. CDR3 bases: TGCGCCAGCAGCTGGGGGGACAAATCCAATCAGCCCCAGCATTTT. Complete variable domain (other parts from reference TRBV5-1 and TRBJ1-5): KAGVTQTPRYLIKTRGQQVTLSCSPISGHRSVSWYQQTPGQGLQFLFEYFSETQRNKGNFPGRFSGRQFSNSRSEMNVSTLELGDSALYLCASSWGDKSNQPQHFGDGTRLSIL.

The chain employs TRBV7-9 and TRBJ2-3, with TRBD2 matching over 8 bases. With 4 bases clipped from V and 4 bases from J, the junction kept 10 bases outside the gene matches. Germline V gene lookup returns CDR1 SEHNR and CDR2 FQNEAQ (reference sequence). The length of the CDR3 is 16 residues. The CDR3: CASSSPRAGASDTQYF. CDR3 DNA: TGTGCCAGCAGCTCGCCCCGAGCGGGGGCCTCAGATACGCAGTATTTT.